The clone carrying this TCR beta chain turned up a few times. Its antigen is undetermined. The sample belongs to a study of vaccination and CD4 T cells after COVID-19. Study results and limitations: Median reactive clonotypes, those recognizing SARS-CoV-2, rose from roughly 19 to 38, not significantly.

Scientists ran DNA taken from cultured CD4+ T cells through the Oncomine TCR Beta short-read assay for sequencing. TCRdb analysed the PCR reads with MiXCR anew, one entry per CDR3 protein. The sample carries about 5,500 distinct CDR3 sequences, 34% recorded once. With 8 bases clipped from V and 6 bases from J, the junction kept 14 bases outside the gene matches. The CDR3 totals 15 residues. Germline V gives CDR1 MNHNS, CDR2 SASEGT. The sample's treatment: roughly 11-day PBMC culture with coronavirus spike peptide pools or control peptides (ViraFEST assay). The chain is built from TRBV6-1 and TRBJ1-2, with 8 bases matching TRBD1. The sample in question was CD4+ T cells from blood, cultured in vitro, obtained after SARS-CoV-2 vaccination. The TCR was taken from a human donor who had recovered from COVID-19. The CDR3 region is CASSPRRDRLNGYTF. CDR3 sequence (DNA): TGTGCCAGCTCACCCCGCCGGGACAGGCTAAATGGCTACACCTTC.